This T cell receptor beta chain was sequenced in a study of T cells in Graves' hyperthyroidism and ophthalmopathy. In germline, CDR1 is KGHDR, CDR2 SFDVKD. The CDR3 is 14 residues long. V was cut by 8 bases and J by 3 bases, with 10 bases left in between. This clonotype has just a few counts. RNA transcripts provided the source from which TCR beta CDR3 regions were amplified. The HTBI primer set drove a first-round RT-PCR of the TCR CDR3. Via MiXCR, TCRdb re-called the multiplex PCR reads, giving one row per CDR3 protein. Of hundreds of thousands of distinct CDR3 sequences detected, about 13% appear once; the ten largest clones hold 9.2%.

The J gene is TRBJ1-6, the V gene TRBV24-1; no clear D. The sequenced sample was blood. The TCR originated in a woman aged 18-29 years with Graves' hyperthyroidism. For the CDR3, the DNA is TGTGCCACCATTGCGGGAGACTATAATTCACCCCTCCACTTT. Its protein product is CATIAGDYNSPLHF.